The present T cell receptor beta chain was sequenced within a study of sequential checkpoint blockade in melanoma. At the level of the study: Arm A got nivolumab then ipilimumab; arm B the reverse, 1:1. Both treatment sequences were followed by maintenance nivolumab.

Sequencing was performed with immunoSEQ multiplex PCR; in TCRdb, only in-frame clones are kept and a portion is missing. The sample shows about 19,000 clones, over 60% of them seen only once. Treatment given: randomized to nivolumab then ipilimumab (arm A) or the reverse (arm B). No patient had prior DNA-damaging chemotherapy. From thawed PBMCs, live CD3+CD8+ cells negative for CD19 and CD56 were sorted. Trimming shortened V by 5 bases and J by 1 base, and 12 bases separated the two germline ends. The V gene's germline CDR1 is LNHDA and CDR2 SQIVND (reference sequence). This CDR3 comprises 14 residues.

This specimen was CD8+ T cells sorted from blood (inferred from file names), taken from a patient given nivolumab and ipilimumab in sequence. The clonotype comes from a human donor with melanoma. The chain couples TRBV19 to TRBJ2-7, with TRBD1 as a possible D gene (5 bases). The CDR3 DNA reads TGTGCCAGTAGTCCCGTAGGGGCATCCTACGAGCAGTACTTC. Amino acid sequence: CASSPVGASYEQYF.